This T cell receptor beta chain was recorded in a study of T cell responses to AZD1222 COVID-19 vaccine. The study's findings and limits: The number of AZD1222 recipients seropositive at baseline was only five to seven. Spike-specific TCR breadth and depth both grew after two AZD1222 doses.

In the case of this clone: Its antigen remains unknown.

Produced via immunoSEQ multiplex PCR; TCRdb's table is partial and in-frame only. This table has roughly 130,000 clones, 70% to 90% appearing once. Per germline, CDR1 MRHNA and CDR2 SNTAGT. The V end was cut by 6 bases, the J end by 5 bases, with 5 bases between. The CDR3 extends over 11 amino acids. Here the sequenced sample was peripheral blood, taken on day 0 of AZD1222 vaccination. This sequence was found in an adult in good health. The chain recombines TRBV6-4 with TRBJ1-5; D call uncertain. The CDR3 sequence is CASRRDQPQHF. The CDR3, as DNA: TGTGCCAGCAGGAGGGATCAGCCCCAGCATTTT.